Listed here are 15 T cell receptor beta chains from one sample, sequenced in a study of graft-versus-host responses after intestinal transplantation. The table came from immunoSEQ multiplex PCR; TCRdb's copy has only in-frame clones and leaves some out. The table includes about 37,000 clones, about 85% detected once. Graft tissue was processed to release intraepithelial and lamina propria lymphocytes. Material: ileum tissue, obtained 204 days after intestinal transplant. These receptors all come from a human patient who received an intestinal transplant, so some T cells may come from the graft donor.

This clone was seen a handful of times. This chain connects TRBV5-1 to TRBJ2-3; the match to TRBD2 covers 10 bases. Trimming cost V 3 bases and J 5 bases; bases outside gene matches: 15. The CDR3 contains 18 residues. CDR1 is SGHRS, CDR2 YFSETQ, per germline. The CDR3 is CASSSAEGGLALGDTQYF. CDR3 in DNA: TGCGCCAGCAGCTCCGCCGAAGGGGGACTAGCGCTCGGAGATACGCAGTATTTT.

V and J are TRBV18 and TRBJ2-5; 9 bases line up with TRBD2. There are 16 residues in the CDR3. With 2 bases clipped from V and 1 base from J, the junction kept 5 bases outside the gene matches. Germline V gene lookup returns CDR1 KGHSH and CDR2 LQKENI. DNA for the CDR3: TGTGCCAGCTCACCATTCGCGGGAGGGCCCCAAGAGACCCAGTACTTC. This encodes CASSPFAGGPQETQYF.

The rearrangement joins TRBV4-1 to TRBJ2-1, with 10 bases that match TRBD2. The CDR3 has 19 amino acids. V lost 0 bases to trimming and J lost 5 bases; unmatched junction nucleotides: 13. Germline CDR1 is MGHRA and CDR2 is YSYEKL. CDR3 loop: CASSQEALSSGGPDNEQFF. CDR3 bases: TGCGCCAGCAGCCAAGAAGCCCTCTCTAGCGGGGGTCCTGACAATGAGCAGTTCTTC.

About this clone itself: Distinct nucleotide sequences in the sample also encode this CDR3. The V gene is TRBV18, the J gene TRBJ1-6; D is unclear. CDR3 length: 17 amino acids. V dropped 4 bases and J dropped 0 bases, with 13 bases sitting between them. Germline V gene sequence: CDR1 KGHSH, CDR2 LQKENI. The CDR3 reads CASSRSGLPSYNSPLHF. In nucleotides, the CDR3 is TGTGCCAGCTCACGGTCAGGTCTCCCCTCCTATAATTCACCCCTCCACTTT.

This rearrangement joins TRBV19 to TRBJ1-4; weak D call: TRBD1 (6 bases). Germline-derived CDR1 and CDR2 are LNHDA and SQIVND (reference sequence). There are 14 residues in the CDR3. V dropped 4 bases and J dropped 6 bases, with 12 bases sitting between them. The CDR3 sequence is CASSKGGQDEKLFF. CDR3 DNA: TGTGCCAGTAGTAAAGGGGGGCAGGATGAAAAACTGTTTTTT.

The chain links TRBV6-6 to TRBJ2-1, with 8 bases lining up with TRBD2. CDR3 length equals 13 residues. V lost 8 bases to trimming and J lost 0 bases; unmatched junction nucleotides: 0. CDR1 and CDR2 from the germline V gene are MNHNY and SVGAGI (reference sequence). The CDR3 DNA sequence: TGTGCCAGCCGGGGGGGCTCCTACAATGAGCAGTTCTTC. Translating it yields CASRGGSYNEQFF.

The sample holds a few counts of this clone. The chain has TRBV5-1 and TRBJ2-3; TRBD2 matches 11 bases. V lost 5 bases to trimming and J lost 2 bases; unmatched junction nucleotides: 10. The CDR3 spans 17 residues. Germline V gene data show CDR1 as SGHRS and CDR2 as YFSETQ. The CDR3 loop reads CASRPGTSGYTTDTQYF. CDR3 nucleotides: TGCGCCAGCAGACCTGGGACTAGCGGCTACACCACAGATACGCAGTATTTT.

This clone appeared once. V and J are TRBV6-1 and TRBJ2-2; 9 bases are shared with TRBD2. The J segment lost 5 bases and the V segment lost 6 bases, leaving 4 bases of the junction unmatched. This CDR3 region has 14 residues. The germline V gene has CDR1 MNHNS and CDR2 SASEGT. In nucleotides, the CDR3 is TGTGCCAGCAGGGATAGCGGGGGTACCGGGGAGCTGTTTTTT. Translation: CASRDSGGTGELFF.

CDR3 coding DNA: TGTGCCAGCTCAGCAGGGGCTGGGTCCTACGAGCAGTACTTC. This sequence encodes CASSAGAGSYEQYF. The chain recombines TRBV27 with TRBJ2-7, with D tentatively TRBD1 (6 bases). V lost 8 bases and J lost 1, with 15 bases in between. CDR1 and CDR2 from the germline V gene are MNHEY and SMNVEV (reference sequence). This CDR3 is 14 amino acids long.

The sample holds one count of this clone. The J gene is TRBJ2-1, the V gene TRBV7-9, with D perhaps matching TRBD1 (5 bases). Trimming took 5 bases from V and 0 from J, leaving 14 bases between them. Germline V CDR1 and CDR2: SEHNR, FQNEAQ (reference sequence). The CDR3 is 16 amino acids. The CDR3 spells CASSQYRQPSYNEQFF. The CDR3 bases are TGTGCCAGCAGCCAGTACAGGCAACCCTCCTACAATGAGCAGTTCTTC.

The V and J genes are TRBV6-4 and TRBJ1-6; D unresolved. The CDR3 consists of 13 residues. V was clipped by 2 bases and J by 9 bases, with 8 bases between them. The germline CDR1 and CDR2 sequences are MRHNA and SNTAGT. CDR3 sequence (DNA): TGTGCCAGCAGTGACGGCAGAGGTTCACCCCTCCACTTT. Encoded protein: CASSDGRGSPLHF.

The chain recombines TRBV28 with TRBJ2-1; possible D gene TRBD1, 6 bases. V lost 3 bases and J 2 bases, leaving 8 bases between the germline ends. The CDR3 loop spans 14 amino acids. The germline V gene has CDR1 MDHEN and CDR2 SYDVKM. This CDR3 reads CASSFRTAYNEQFF. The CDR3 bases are TGTGCCAGCAGTTTCAGGACAGCCTACAATGAGCAGTTCTTC.

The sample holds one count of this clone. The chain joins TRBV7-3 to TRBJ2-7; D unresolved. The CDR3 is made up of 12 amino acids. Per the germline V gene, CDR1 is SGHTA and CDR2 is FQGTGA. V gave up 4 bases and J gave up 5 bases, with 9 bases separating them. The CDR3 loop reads CASSSADDEQYF. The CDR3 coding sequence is TGTGCCAGCAGCTCAGCAGACGACGAGCAGTACTTC.

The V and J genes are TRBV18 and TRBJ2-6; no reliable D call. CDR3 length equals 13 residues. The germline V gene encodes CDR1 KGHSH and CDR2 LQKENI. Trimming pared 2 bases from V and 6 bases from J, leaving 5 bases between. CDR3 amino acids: CASSPGEANVLTF. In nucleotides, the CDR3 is TGTGCCAGCTCACCAGGTGAGGCCAACGTCCTGACTTTC.

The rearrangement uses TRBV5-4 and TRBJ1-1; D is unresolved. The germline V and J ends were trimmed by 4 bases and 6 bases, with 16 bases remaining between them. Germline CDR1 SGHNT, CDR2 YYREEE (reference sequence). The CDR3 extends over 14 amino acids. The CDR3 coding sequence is TGTGCCAGCAGCGAGGACGGTGCGTTTCCTGAAGCTTTCTTT. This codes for CASSEDGAFPEAFF.